This TCR beta chain derives from a study of vaccination effects on CD4 cells after COVID-19 (dated by TCRdb to 2021 to 2024). In the study overall: In the ViraFEST assay, PBMC were stimulated with viral peptide pools, and TCR sequencing was then used to find antigen-specific CD4+ T cell clonotypes based on their expansion. Cultures from other donors in the study were sequenced with the Oncomine TCR Beta short-read assay on an Illumina iSeq 100. SARS-CoV-2 spike-specific CD4+ TCR repertoires were compared before and after mRNA vaccination in COVID-19 convalescent patients and in infection-naive vaccine recipients. Post-vaccine samples across the study were collected a median of 72 days after the second dose, with a range of 14 to 241. The full study included over 8 COVID-19 convalescent patients and several SARS-CoV-2-naive healthy vaccine recipients. Fewer than 2.5 million PBMC per well were cultured in IMDM with approximately 5% human AB serum, 7.5 to 10 IU/ml IL-2 and gentamicin, plus 10 ug/ml peptides.

Libraries were made using the immunoSEQ multiplex PCR assay. DNA from the CD4+ T cells that had been cultured and isolated underwent TCR beta CDR3 sequencing. The authors' analysis ran thus. Non-productive TCR sequences were discarded, and reads were trimmed to the CDR3 region, with only CDR3s of 7 or more amino acids retained. Antigen-specific clonotypes were identified using the MANAFEST web app by comparison of expansion in peptide wells against reference cultures. To count as positive, a clone had to show expansion at FDR<0.05 compared with the reference and with all other wells, an odds ratio above 5, and a frequency above 0.1% in two replicate wells. Cross-reactive clonotypes were defined as significantly expanded in SARS-CoV-2 spike wells and in at least one common cold coronavirus spike condition. Using the stringdist R package, CDR3 similarity was measured by Levenshtein distance, and unrooted trees were constructed with ape in R 3.6.1. Here the immuneACCESS table is served through TCRdb, limited to in-frame sequences with V and J called. Missing clones are a known gap in these copies; in checked studies unresolved V genes cover under half, and the rest lacks a known reason. The DNA was the basis for D and trimming; V, J and clone size are from that table. The sample includes 65,000 to 90,000 clones, with roughly 73% observed a single time. The ten biggest clones cover approximately 2% of the sample.

After roughly 11 days of culture, CD4+ T cells were isolated with the EasySep CD4+ T cell isolation kit. Participants received two doses of either the BNT162b2 or the mRNA-1273 mRNA SARS-CoV-2 vaccine. The absence of prior SARS-CoV-2 infection in healthy vaccine recipients was confirmed by negative nucleocapsid antibodies before and after vaccination. Half of the culture medium was replaced with fresh IL-2-containing medium on days 3 and 7. Unless otherwise noted, each peptide stimulation condition was cultured in triplicate wells. PBMC were separated from whole blood using Ficoll-Paque Plus gradient centrifugation and were then either cryopreserved at -140C or used fresh. Genomic DNA was extracted from cultured CD4+ T cells with the QIAamp micro DNA kit. Its CDR3 holds 13 amino acids, cysteine through phenylalanine. The entry retains the CDR3 DNA only, 39 bases that are in frame from base 1. V drops 3 bases and J drops 2 bases, leaving 7 bases in between.

Broad study findings and their caveats: Only a small number of convalescent patients were included, and no early post-infection timepoints were available, which limited the study. In healthy vaccine recipients, vaccine-induced clones were almost all SARS-CoV-2 mono-reactive, with only 1 of 255 cross-reactive with common cold coronaviruses. Marked clonal contraction was observed in both infection-induced and vaccine-induced clones at late post-vaccination timepoints, consistent with waning T cell responses.

As concerns this clone: Its antigen remains undetermined. No much larger clonotype is one base removed from it; base qualities were not supplied. This sample also contains other DNA sequences that code for the same CDR3.

Sequenced material: CD4+ T cells from PBMCs cultured without peptide, taken after COVID-19 vaccination. The V and J segments used are TRBV12-3 or TRBV12-4 and TRBJ1-1, with the D gene not confidently named. The sequence derives from a human donor who received a COVID-19 vaccine. The CDR3 amino acid sequence is: CASSLRGNTEAFF. The sequenced DNA is TGTGCCAGCAGTTTGAGAGGAAACACTGAAGCTTTCTTT.